These T cell receptor beta chains were read from a single sample in a study of cytomegalovirus exposure and HLA in healthy donors. The protocol was immunoSEQ multiplex PCR, while the TCRdb copy is restricted to in-frame clones and leaves out a portion. This table has a few hundred thousand clones, roughly 90% appearing once. Sequencing was carried out using PBMCs. The origin of the receptors is a woman aged 18 to 35 in good health and CMV-seronegative. Each CDR3 is given with its conserved first and last residue. A D gene is named only where the DNA matches it firmly. Clone size is stated in some rows and not others, as once, few, many or a class when expanded.

>16|TRBJ2-1|TRBD2|TRBV10-3|NA
TGTGCCATCAGTGAGTCGATGGCGGGGGCCTACAATGAGCAGTTCTTC
CAISESMAGAYNEQFF
>16|TRBJ2-5|NA|TRBV10-3|NA
TGTGCCATCAGTGAGGACCCCCCACAGATGAAAGAGACCCAGTACTTC
CAISEDPPQMKETQYF
>16|TRBJ2-7|TRBD1|TRBV4-1|NA
TGCGCCAGCAGCCAAGAGGATACAGGGGCTCCCTACGAGCAGTACTTC
CASSQEDTGAPYEQYF
>18|TRBJ2-1|TRBD2|TRBV5-1|NA
TGCGCCAGCAGCTTGAGAAGCGGGACTGGGAGGTCCTACAATGAGCAGTTCTTC
CASSLRSGTGRSYNEQFF
>16|TRBJ2-7|NA|TRBV28|NA
TGTGCCAGCAGGTCCGGGTTGGGTGCCCCTCCCTACGAGCAGTACTTC
CASRSGLGAPPYEQYF
>15|TRBJ1-5|NA|TRBV2|NA
TGTGCCAGCAGTCCTGGGGGCCGGAGCAATCAGCCCCAGCATTTT
CASSPGGRSNQPQHF
>15|TRBJ1-2|NA|TRBV19|once
TGTGCCAGTACGTTTGAGGGCAGGAGGACTTATGGCTACACCTTC
CASTFEGRRTYGYTF
>15|TRBJ2-7|TRBD2|TRBV10-3|NA
TGTGCCATCAGAGAACTAGCGGGAGTATCCTACGAGCAGTACTTC
CAIRELAGVSYEQYF
>14|TRBJ2-7|NA|TRBV28|NA
TGTGCCAGCAGCAATCGGCTAGGGGCCTACGAGCAGTACTTC
CASSNRLGAYEQYF
>13|TRBJ1-1|NA|TRBV5-4|NA
TGTGCCAGCAGCGGGCGTTTGAACACTGAAGCTTTCTTT
CASSGRLNTEAFF
>15|TRBJ1-2|NA|TRBV4-1|NA
TGCGCCAGCAGCCTCTCGATAGGGGGTAACTATGGCTACACCTTC
CASSLSIGGNYGYTF
>16|TRBJ2-2|NA|TRBV19|NA
TGTGCCAGTAGTCCCGTCCCCCCGGGGTACACCGGGGAGCTGTTTTTT
CASSPVPPGYTGELFF
>17|TRBJ2-1|TRBD2|TRBV13|NA
TGTGCCAGCAGCCCGGCCTTCTCTAGCGGGAGAGGGAATGAGCAGTTCTTC
CASSPAFSSGRGNEQFF
>19|TRBJ2-6|NA|TRBV27|NA
TGTGCCAGCAGTTTAGAGCCTTTCCGGGGAGGTTCCGGGGCCAACGTCCTGACTTTC
CASSLEPFRGGSGANVLTF
>17|TRBJ2-1|TRBD2|TRBV29-1|NA
TGCAGCGTTGTTTCGCTAGCGGGAGGGCCCGGCTACAATGAGCAGTTCTTC
CSVVSLAGGPGYNEQFF
>15|TRBJ1-1|NA|TRBV28|NA
TGTGCCAGCAGTTTAGACAGACTCCTGAACACTGAAGCTTTCTTT
CASSLDRLLNTEAFF
>17|TRBJ2-1|NA|TRBV7-2|NA
TGTGCCAGCAGCCGGAGGGACGGAATAAGCTCCTACAATGAGCAGTTCTTC
CASSRRDGISSYNEQFF
>13|TRBJ1-1|NA|TRBV19|NA
TGTGCCAGTAGTTTCGCTATGAACACTGAAGCTTTCTTT
CASSFAMNTEAFF
>13|TRBJ2-7|TRBD1|TRBV5-1|NA
TGCGCCAGCCGACCGGGACAGGGACCGGAGCAGTACTTC
CASRPGQGPEQYF
>13|TRBJ2-7|NA|TRBV29-1|NA
TGCAGCGTTGTGGTGGGCCTCAGTAACGAGCAGTACTTC
CSVVVGLSNEQYF
>16|TRBJ2-6|NA|TRBV18|NA
TGTGCCAGCTCACTTTCGAGAGGGTCTGGGGCCAACGTCCTGACTTTC
CASSLSRGSGANVLTF
>15|TRBJ1-5|NA|TRBV19|few
TGTGCCAGTACCGACAGATCCTATAGCAATCAGCCCCAGCATTTT
CASTDRSYSNQPQHF
>14|TRBJ1-2|NA|TRBV7-9|few
TGTGCCAGCAGCTTAGGAGACAGCCCCTATGGCTACACCTTC
CASSLGDSPYGYTF
>11|TRBJ1-1|NA|TRBV6-1|NA
TGTGCCAGCAGACATACTAACGAAGCTTTCTTT
CASRHTNEAFF
>11|TRBJ2-1|TRBD2|TRBV13|NA
TGTGCCAGCAGCTTTAGCGGGGTAGAGTTCTTC
CASSFSGVEFF
>14|TRBJ2-7|NA|TRBV5-1|NA
TGCGCCAGCAGCTTGGACAGGGCCATCTACGAGCAGTACTTC
CASSLDRAIYEQYF
>13|TRBJ2-1|NA|TRBV4-1|NA
TGCGCCAGCAGCCAACCAGGGGGGAATGAGCAGTTCTTC
CASSQPGGNEQFF
>14|TRBJ1-2|NA|TRBV28|NA
TGTGCCAGCATCACCGGGAGCGCCCCTGGTGGCTACACCTTC
CASITGSAPGGYTF
>11|TRBJ1-1|NA|TRBV29-1|NA
TGCAGCGTTGAACGTGGCCCTGAAGCTTTCTTT
CSVERGPEAFF
>13|TRBJ1-4|NA|TRBV28|NA
TGTGCCACTAGGGCCGGCAGGGGTGAAAAACTGTTTTTT
CATRAGRGEKLFF
>15|TRBJ1-4|NA|TRBV6-5|NA
TGTGCCAGCAGTCCCCGACAGGAAACTAATGAAAAACTGTTTTTT
CASSPRQETNEKLFF
>14|TRBJ2-7|TRBD1|TRBV2|NA
TGTGCCAGCAGTGTTCTGGGACAGGGGAACGAGCAGTACTTC
CASSVLGQGNEQYF
>12|TRBJ2-7|NA|TRBV28|NA
TGTGCCAGCAGTTTATCCCCTTACGAGCAGTACTTC
CASSLSPYEQYF
>16|TRBJ2-4|TRBD2|TRBV5-6|NA
TGTGCCAGCAGCTCCACACCGACTAGCGTCTCAAACATTCAGTACTTC
CASSSTPTSVSNIQYF
>15|TRBJ2-5|TRBD2|TRBV28|NA
TGTGCCAGCACCTCCTCGGCGGGAGGTGTCCGGGCCCAGTACTTC
CASTSSAGGVRAQYF
>13|TRBJ2-5|NA|TRBV5-6|NA
TGTGCCAGCAGTGACCAGGGTAGAGAGACCCAGTACTTC
CASSDQGRETQYF
>13|TRBJ1-4|NA|TRBV18|few
TGTGCCAGCTCACCGGACAGAAATGAAAAACTGTTTTTT
CASSPDRNEKLFF
>15|TRBJ2-3|NA|TRBV5-4|NA
TGTGCCAGCAGCTCCAGACTTACTAGCACAGATACGCAGTATTTT
CASSSRLTSTDTQYF
>11|TRBJ2-4|NA|TRBV29-1|NA
TGCAGCGTTGAGCGCCTAGCTCGGGAGTACTTC
CSVERLAREYF
>15|TRBJ2-7|TRBD2|TRBV7-8|NA
TGTGCCAGCAGCTTAAAAGCGGGAGGGCCGGGGGAGCAGTACTTC
CASSLKAGGPGEQYF
>14|TRBJ1-5|NA|TRBV7-8|NA
TGTGCCAGCAGCTTATTTGAGGGCCGGCAGCCCCAGCATTTT
CASSLFEGRQPQHF
>12|TRBJ2-7|TRBD1|TRBV2|few
TGTGCTGGGACAGGGAGCTCCTACGAGCAGTACTTC
CAGTGSSYEQYF